Listed below are T cell receptor beta chains from one sample, sequenced in a study of T cells in localized non-small cell lung cancer. The data were produced by immunoSEQ multiplex PCR, yet TCRdb's version contains in-frame clones alone and is incomplete. The table records over a thousand clones, approximately 26% of them present only once. This specimen was lung tumor tissue, taken before any cancer treatment. Receptors were obtained from a woman aged 40-69 years with stage II lung adenocarcinoma. Each CDR3 is given with its conserved first and last residue. The D gene is left open where the match is weak. Size values are once, few and many counts, or a class for expanded clones, and some rows have none.

j_gene: TRBJ2-1; d_gene: TRBD2; v_gene: TRBV6-8; abundance: NA; CDR3aa: CASTPPLAGGFNEQFF; CDR3nt: TGTGCCAGCACCCCCCCGCTGGCGGGAGGTTTCAATGAGCAGTTCTTC
j_gene: TRBJ2-7; d_gene: TRBD1; v_gene: TRBV11-3; abundance: NA; CDR3aa: CASSRGQAKSYEQYF; CDR3nt: TGTGCCAGCAGCCGCGGACAGGCGAAATCCTACGAGCAGTACTTC
j_gene: TRBJ1-1; d_gene: TRBD1; v_gene: TRBV19; abundance: NA; CDR3aa: CASSPGGRDKTMNTEAFF; CDR3nt: TGTGCCAGTAGTCCAGGGGGAAGAGACAAGACCATGAACACTGAAGCTTTCTTT
j_gene: TRBJ1-2; d_gene: NA; v_gene: TRBV11-3; abundance: medium-sized; CDR3aa: CASSLGESGTNYGYTF; CDR3nt: TGTGCCAGCAGCTTGGGGGAGTCCGGGACGAACTATGGCTACACCTTC
j_gene: TRBJ1-1; d_gene: TRBD1; v_gene: TRBV29-1; abundance: NA; CDR3aa: CSVGGGTENTEAFF; CDR3nt: TGCAGCGTTGGGGGGGGGACAGAGAACACTGAAGCTTTCTTT
j_gene: TRBJ2-3; d_gene: NA; v_gene: TRBV29-1; abundance: NA; CDR3aa: CSVRPTSTDTQYF; CDR3nt: TGCAGCGTTCGTCCTACCAGCACAGATACGCAGTATTTT
j_gene: TRBJ1-6; d_gene: TRBD1; v_gene: TRBV6-8; abundance: few; CDR3aa: CASRVGQGRSPLHF; CDR3nt: TGTGCCAGCAGAGTCGGACAGGGCCGGTCACCCCTCCACTTT
j_gene: TRBJ2-7; d_gene: NA; v_gene: TRBV12-2; abundance: few; CDR3aa: CARFVGQGVPYEQYF; CDR3nt: TGTGCCCGGTTCGTCGGACAGGGGGTTCCCTACGAGCAGTACTTC
j_gene: TRBJ2-2; d_gene: NA; v_gene: TRBV9; abundance: few; CDR3aa: CASSERTGELFF; CDR3nt: TGTGCCAGCAGCGAACGCACCGGGGAGCTGTTTTTT
j_gene: TRBJ2-1; d_gene: TRBD2; v_gene: TRBV11-3; abundance: medium-sized; CDR3aa: CASSLDSGGGREQFF; CDR3nt: TGTGCCAGCAGCTTAGATTCCGGGGGCGGGAGGGAGCAGTTCTTC
j_gene: TRBJ2-1; d_gene: NA; v_gene: TRBV6-8; abundance: large; CDR3aa: CASSPSWTAIHNEQFF; CDR3nt: TGTGCCAGCAGTCCTTCCTGGACTGCGATCCACAATGAGCAGTTCTTC
j_gene: TRBJ2-1; d_gene: TRBD2; v_gene: TRBV6-8; abundance: NA; CDR3aa: CASTPGGEGEQFF; CDR3nt: TGTGCCAGCACGCCGGGGGGGGAGGGTGAGCAGTTCTTC
j_gene: TRBJ2-2; d_gene: TRBD2; v_gene: TRBV5-1; abundance: few; CDR3aa: CASSPTSGATGELFF; CDR3nt: TGCGCCAGCAGCCCAACTAGCGGGGCAACCGGGGAGCTGTTTTTT
j_gene: TRBJ1-4; d_gene: NA; v_gene: TRBV28; abundance: NA; CDR3aa: CASSLPSGGATKRPFF; CDR3nt: TGTGCCAGCAGTTTACCCTCCGGAGGGGCCACGAAACGGCCGTTTTTT
j_gene: TRBJ1-1; d_gene: TRBD1; v_gene: TRBV29-1; abundance: NA; CDR3aa: CSVPPGTGRSRARNTEAFF; CDR3nt: TGCAGCGTTCCCCCCGGGACAGGACGTTCAAGGGCCCGAAACACTGAAGCTTTCTTT
j_gene: TRBJ2-4; d_gene: NA; v_gene: TRBV9; abundance: few; CDR3aa: CASSDPGNIQYF; CDR3nt: TGTGCCAGCAGTGATCCAGGGAACATTCAGTACTTC
j_gene: TRBJ1-2; d_gene: TRBD1; v_gene: TRBV4-1; abundance: few; CDR3aa: CASSQDTGGAGGYTF; CDR3nt: TGCGCCAGCAGCCAAGATACAGGGGGCGCGGGTGGCTACACCTTC
j_gene: TRBJ2-5; d_gene: TRBD2; v_gene: TRBV11-3; abundance: NA; CDR3aa: CASSHGGALGTQYF; CDR3nt: TGTGCCAGCAGCCACGGGGGGGCCTTAGGGACCCAGTACTTC
j_gene: TRBJ2-7; d_gene: NA; v_gene: TRBV6-8; abundance: NA; CDR3aa: CASRQDSYEQYF; CDR3nt: TGTGCCAGCAGGCAAGACTCCTACGAGCAGTACTTC
j_gene: TRBJ2-1; d_gene: TRBD2; v_gene: TRBV19; abundance: NA; CDR3aa: CASSISSGSPNEQFF; CDR3nt: TGTGCCAGTAGTATAAGTAGCGGGAGCCCCAATGAGCAGTTCTTC
j_gene: TRBJ2-1; d_gene: TRBD1; v_gene: TRBV11-3; abundance: few; CDR3aa: CASSLGSDSWTGYGKEQFF; CDR3nt: TGTGCCAGCAGCTTAGGGAGTGATTCATGGACAGGGTATGGCAAGGAGCAGTTCTTC
j_gene: TRBJ2-7; d_gene: NA; v_gene: TRBV5-1; abundance: NA; CDR3aa: CASSFPDVTYEQYF; CDR3nt: TGCGCCAGCAGCTTTCCGGACGTTACCTACGAGCAGTACTTC
j_gene: TRBJ2-3; d_gene: TRBD2; v_gene: TRBV11-3; abundance: medium-sized; CDR3aa: CASSSGLAGGPRTDTQYF; CDR3nt: TGTGCCAGCAGCTCGGGACTAGCGGGAGGGCCACGGACAGATACGCAGTATTTT
j_gene: TRBJ2-1; d_gene: TRBD2; v_gene: TRBV6-8; abundance: NA; CDR3aa: CASSDLAGANEQFF; CDR3nt: TGTGCCAGCAGTGATCTAGCGGGGGCCAATGAGCAGTTCTTC
j_gene: TRBJ2-3; d_gene: NA; v_gene: TRBV6-8; abundance: medium-sized; CDR3aa: CASSYFPRWERTDTQYF; CDR3nt: TGTGCCAGCAGTTACTTTCCTCGGTGGGAACGCACAGATACGCAGTATTTT
j_gene: TRBJ1-2; d_gene: NA; v_gene: TRBV19; abundance: few; CDR3aa: CASTLGRGWDGYTF; CDR3nt: TGTGCCAGTACGTTGGGAAGGGGATGGGATGGCTACACCTTC
j_gene: TRBJ1-5; d_gene: NA; v_gene: TRBV15; abundance: NA; CDR3aa: CATSREWGTNQPQHF; CDR3nt: TGTGCCACCAGCAGAGAATGGGGGACTAATCAGCCCCAGCATTTT
j_gene: TRBJ1-5; d_gene: NA; v_gene: TRBV28; abundance: NA; CDR3aa: CASSLGQTQNPQHF; CDR3nt: TGTGCCAGCAGTTTAGGACAGACCCAGAATCCCCAGCATTTT
j_gene: TRBJ1-4; d_gene: NA; v_gene: TRBV19; abundance: NA; CDR3aa: CASSIVIFTATNEKLFF; CDR3nt: TGTGCCAGTAGTATAGTGATCTTTACCGCAACTAATGAAAAACTGTTTTTT
j_gene: TRBJ2-3; d_gene: NA; v_gene: TRBV5-1; abundance: NA; CDR3aa: CASSQEGSPNTDTQYF; CDR3nt: TGCGCCAGCAGCCAGGAGGGGTCACCTAACACAGATACGCAGTATTTT
j_gene: TRBJ2-1; d_gene: TRBD2; v_gene: TRBV29-1; abundance: few; CDR3aa: CSVELSGRRWNEQFF; CDR3nt: TGCAGCGTTGAACTGAGCGGGAGAAGGTGGAATGAGCAGTTCTTC
j_gene: TRBJ2-1; d_gene: NA; v_gene: TRBV18; abundance: NA; CDR3aa: CASSPLGLYNEQFF; CDR3nt: TGTGCCAGCTCACCCCTGGGGTTGTACAATGAGCAGTTCTTC
j_gene: TRBJ2-5; d_gene: NA; v_gene: TRBV11-3; abundance: few; CDR3aa: CASSLRTGGTETQYF; CDR3nt: TGTGCCAGCAGCTTGCGGACAGGAGGGACGGAGACCCAGTACTTC
j_gene: TRBJ1-5; d_gene: NA; v_gene: TRBV6-7; abundance: few; CDR3aa: CASSEYSGVQQPQHF; CDR3nt: TGTGCCAGCAGTGAATATAGCGGGGTGCAACAGCCCCAGCATTTT
j_gene: TRBJ1-6; d_gene: NA; v_gene: TRBV28; abundance: NA; CDR3aa: CASSSAQGSYNSPLHF; CDR3nt: TGTGCCAGCAGCTCCGCACAGGGTTCCTATAATTCACCCCTCCACTTT
j_gene: TRBJ2-3; d_gene: TRBD2; v_gene: TRBV28; abundance: NA; CDR3aa: CASSLTSGRVLPDTQYF; CDR3nt: TGTGCCAGCAGTTTGACTAGCGGGAGAGTCCTCCCAGATACGCAGTATTTT
j_gene: TRBJ1-4; d_gene: NA; v_gene: TRBV6-8; abundance: medium-sized; CDR3aa: CAARGRPNEKLFF; CDR3nt: TGTGCCGCCCGTGGGCGCCCTAATGAAAAACTGTTTTTT
j_gene: TRBJ2-1; d_gene: TRBD2; v_gene: TRBV29-1; abundance: once; CDR3aa: CSASRLAGGHEQFF; CDR3nt: TGCAGCGCATCGAGACTAGCGGGGGGGCATGAGCAGTTCTTC
j_gene: TRBJ2-7; d_gene: NA; v_gene: TRBV6-9; abundance: few; CDR3aa: CASSNPNFYEQYF; CDR3nt: TGTGCCAGCAGTAACCCCAACTTCTACGAGCAGTACTTC
j_gene: TRBJ1-1; d_gene: TRBD1; v_gene: TRBV28; abundance: few; CDR3aa: CASSRDRVTEAFF; CDR3nt: TGTGCCAGCAGTAGGGACAGGGTCACTGAAGCTTTCTTT
j_gene: TRBJ1-2; d_gene: NA; v_gene: TRBV11-3; abundance: few; CDR3aa: CASSFQLQGAYGYTF; CDR3nt: TGTGCCAGCAGCTTCCAACTACAGGGAGCCTATGGCTACACCTTC
j_gene: TRBJ1-2; d_gene: NA; v_gene: TRBV11-3; abundance: medium-sized; CDR3aa: CASSLAGGGRYGYTF; CDR3nt: TGTGCCAGCAGCTTGGCCGGGGGGGGACGATATGGCTACACCTTC
j_gene: TRBJ1-2; d_gene: NA; v_gene: TRBV28; abundance: large; CDR3aa: CASSLGAYGYTF; CDR3nt: TGTGCCAGCAGTCTAGGGGCCTATGGCTACACCTTC
j_gene: TRBJ1-1; d_gene: NA; v_gene: TRBV28; abundance: NA; CDR3aa: CASDLNGNTEAFF; CDR3nt: TGTGCCAGCGATTTGAACGGGAACACTGAAGCTTTCTTT